This T cell receptor (beta chain) comes out of a study of cytomegalovirus exposure and HLA in healthy donors. The PCR used 60 Vbeta and 13 Jbeta primers. Profiling relied on immunoSEQ multiplex PCR, and the TCRdb table lists in-frame clones only, not all of them. This sample has approximately 85,000 clones, with approximately 80% found just once. Trimming removed 7 bases at V and 1 base at J, with 9 bases between. CDR3 length: 13 amino acids. Germline V lookup: CDR1 LNHDA, CDR2 SQIVND (reference sequence). The specimen sequenced was PBMCs. The clonotype was recovered from a woman between 50 and 59 years old in good health and CMV-seropositive. The chain carries TRBV19 and TRBJ2-3; possibly TRBD2 for D (5 bases). The chain's CDR3 is CASTNGGTDTQYF. CDR3 bases: TGTGCCAGTACTAACGGGGGCACAGATACGCAGTATTTT. Drawing the rest from reference TRBV19 and TRBJ2-3, the complete variable domain is DGGITQSPKYLFRKEGQNVTLSCEQNLNHDAMYWYRQDPGQGLRLIYYSQIVNDFQKGDIAEGYSVSREKKESFPLTVTSAQKNPTAFYLCASTNGGTDTQYFGPGTRLTVL.